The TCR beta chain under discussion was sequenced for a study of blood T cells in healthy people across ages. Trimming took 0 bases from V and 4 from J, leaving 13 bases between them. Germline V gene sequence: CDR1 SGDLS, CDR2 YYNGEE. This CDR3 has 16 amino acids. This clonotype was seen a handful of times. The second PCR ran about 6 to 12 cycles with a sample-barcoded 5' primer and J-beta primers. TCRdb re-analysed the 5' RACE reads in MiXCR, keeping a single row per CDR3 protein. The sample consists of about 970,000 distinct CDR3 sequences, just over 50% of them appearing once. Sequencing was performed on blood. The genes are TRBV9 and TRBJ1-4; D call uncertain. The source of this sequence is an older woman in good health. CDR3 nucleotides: TGTGCCAGCAGCGTAGCTACTGAAGGCGTTAATGAAAAACTGTTTTTT. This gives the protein CASSVATEGVNEKLFF.